A selection of T cell receptor beta chains follows, all from one sample in a study of T cells in Graves' hyperthyroidism and ophthalmopathy. TCRdb analysed the multiplex PCR reads with MiXCR anew, one entry per CDR3 protein. In the table there are around 620,000 distinct CDR3 sequences, about 16% of which are singletons. Sequenced material: blood. These receptors came from a woman aged 25 to 39 with Graves' hyperthyroidism. The CDR3 runs from the conserved cysteine through the conserved F or W. The D gene is left open where the match is weak. Clone size is not always given. Where it is, it says once, few, many or a class for expanded clones.

J gene,CDR3 length,D gene,clone size,V gene,CDR3 DNA,CDR3 protein
TRBJ2-3,14,NA,NA,TRBV19,TGTGCCAGTAAGAATACACTCAGCACAGATACGCAGTATTTT,CASKNTLSTDTQYF
TRBJ2-7,15,NA,NA,TRBV4-1,TGCGCCAGCAGCCAAACAGGGACTGGTCCCTACGAGCAGTACTTC,CASSQTGTGPYEQYF
TRBJ1-5,14,NA,NA,TRBV6-2/TRBV6-3,TGTGCCAGCAGTTACTTGGGGGCCTCTCAGCCCCAGCATTTT,CASSYLGASQPQHF
TRBJ2-7,14,TRBD2,few,TRBV9,TGTGCCAGCAGCGTAGGGGGAGGGTTCAACGAGCAGTACTTC,CASSVGGGFNEQYF
TRBJ2-1,12,NA,many,TRBV27,TGTGCCAGCAGTTTGGACGGCCTTGAGCAGTTCTTC,CASSLDGLEQFF
TRBJ1-2,15,NA,few,TRBV4-3,TGCGCCAGCAGCCAAGTCAGGCAGGGGACGGATGGCTACACCTTC,CASSQVRQGTDGYTF
TRBJ1-5,14,NA,NA,TRBV7-9,TGTGCCAGCAGCTCTTGGACAGTAAATCAGCCCCAGCATTTT,CASSSWTVNQPQHF
TRBJ2-2,19,TRBD2,NA,TRBV19,TGTGCCAGTAGTATCCCCGGACTAGCGGGAGGAACGAACACCGGGGAGCTGTTTTTT,CASSIPGLAGGTNTGELFF
TRBJ1-2,16,TRBD1,NA,TRBV4-1,TGCGCCAGCAGCCAAGATAGGACAGGGGTGGGCTATGGCTACACCTTC,CASSQDRTGVGYGYTF
TRBJ2-1,16,TRBD2,NA,TRBV11-2,TGTGCCAGCAGTCCAACATGGACTAGCGGGAGCGGGGAGCAGTTCTTC,CASSPTWTSGSGEQFF
TRBJ1-4,12,NA,NA,TRBV7-9,TGTGCCAGCAGCTTAACCCCCGAAAAACTGTTTTTT,CASSLTPEKLFF
TRBJ2-7,15,NA,few,TRBV5-1,TGCGCCAGCAGCTTGGCAGCGGAGAGCTCCTACGAGCAGTACTTC,CASSLAAESSYEQYF
TRBJ1-5,15,NA,many,TRBV2,TGTGCCAGCAGTGAAGAGGGGATTAGCAATCAGCCCCAGCATTTT,CASSEEGISNQPQHF
TRBJ2-7,16,NA,few,TRBV6-1,TGTGCCAGCAGCCCCGTTCAGGGGGGAGTAACATACGAGCAGTACTTC,CASSPVQGGVTYEQYF
TRBJ1-1,12,NA,NA,TRBV28,TGTGCCAGCAAACTCCTGAACACTGAAGCTTTCTTT,CASKLLNTEAFF
TRBJ1-2,15,TRBD1,many,TRBV18,TGTGCCAGCTCACCAACCGGGACAGGTCCCTTTGGCTACACCTTC,CASSPTGTGPFGYTF
TRBJ1-4,17,TRBD1,few,TRBV12-3/TRBV12-4,TGTGCCAGCACCCCGGGACAGGGGGCTTGGAGACGCGAAAAACTGTTTTTT,CASTPGQGAWRREKLFF
TRBJ2-5,17,NA,few,TRBV6-1,TGTGCCAGCAGTGAAAGGGTGGGGGGTCACTACCTAGAGACCCAGTACTTC,CASSERVGGHYLETQYF
TRBJ2-1,17,TRBD2,NA,TRBV19,TGTGCCAGTAGTATTGGGAAACTAGCGGGAGTCTACAATGAGCAGTTCTTC,CASSIGKLAGVYNEQFF
TRBJ2-7,14,NA,NA,TRBV7-3,TGCGCCAGCAGCCAAGATGGGTCTAACTACGAGCAGTACTTC,CASSQDGSNYEQYF
TRBJ2-7,13,TRBD1,many,TRBV28,TGTGCCAGCAGTTGGGACAGCTCCTACGAGCAGTACTTC,CASSWDSSYEQYF
TRBJ2-2,16,TRBD2,few,TRBV29-1,TGCAGCGTTGCCCCTAGCGGGAGGGCCAACACCGGGGAGCTGTTTTTT,CSVAPSGRANTGELFF
TRBJ1-1,11,NA,many,TRBV30,TGTGCCTGGAGCCCGGGATTTGAAGCTTTCTTT,CAWSPGFEAFF
TRBJ2-2,14,TRBD1,NA,TRBV4-1,TGCGCCAGCCGAGACAGGGCACGGACCGGGGAGCTGTTTTTT,CASRDRARTGELFF
TRBJ2-2,16,TRBD2,NA,TRBV7-6,TGTGCCAGCAGACCCAGCGGGAGGGGGGACACCGGGGAGCTGTTTTTT,CASRPSGRGDTGELFF
TRBJ2-1,15,TRBD2,few,TRBV4-1,TGCGCCAGCAGCCATGGACTAGCGGGAGTTAATGAGCAGTTCTTC,CASSHGLAGVNEQFF
TRBJ1-5,17,TRBD1,many,TRBV28,TGTGCCAGCAGTTCCATTAAGGGGGCGGGGAGCAATCAGCCCCAGCATTTT,CASSSIKGAGSNQPQHF
TRBJ2-1,16,TRBD2,NA,TRBV30,TGTGCCTGGACAGGAGGAGCGGGAGGGCCATACAATGAGCAGTTCTTC,CAWTGGAGGPYNEQFF
TRBJ2-5,14,NA,NA,TRBV7-9,TGTGCCAGCAGCTTAGACGACCGACAAGAGACCCAGTACTTC,CASSLDDRQETQYF
TRBJ2-1,14,TRBD1,many,TRBV7-2,TGTGCCAGCAGCTTAACCAGACAGGGCGATGAGCAGTTCTTC,CASSLTRQGDEQFF
TRBJ1-6,14,TRBD1,many,TRBV20-1,TGCAGTGCTAACCGGGACAGGGTAAATTCACCCCTCCACTTT,CSANRDRVNSPLHF
TRBJ2-7,14,NA,many,TRBV6-2/TRBV6-3,TGTGCCAGCAGACTAACAGGGTTTACCTACGAGCAGTACTTC,CASRLTGFTYEQYF
TRBJ2-7,12,TRBD1,many,TRBV20-1,TGCAGTGCTAGCGAGGGGGCCCGCGAGCAGTACTTC,CSASEGAREQYF
TRBJ2-4,18,TRBD2,few,TRBV11-2,TGTGCCAGCAGCTTAGGGGTAGTTAGCGGGAACTCGGAGGACATTCAGTACTTC,CASSLGVVSGNSEDIQYF
TRBJ2-7,14,TRBD2,few,TRBV20-1,TGCAGTGCTAGAAACTTAGCGGGAAACTACGAGCAGTACTTC,CSARNLAGNYEQYF
TRBJ2-7,15,NA,NA,TRBV14,TGTGCCAGCAGCGCCTTAGGTCGGATCTTCTACGAGCAGTACTTC,CASSALGRIFYEQYF
TRBJ1-2,16,NA,few,TRBV25-1,TGTGCCAGCAGTGAATATGAGACAGCCCAGGGATATGGCTACACCTTC,CASSEYETAQGYGYTF
TRBJ2-3,11,NA,many,TRBV20-1,TGCAGTGCTAGAGCCCCAGATACGCAGTATTTT,CSARAPDTQYF
TRBJ2-1,15,NA,NA,TRBV19,TGTGCCAGTAGTATAACAGGGAACCCCTACAATGAGCAGTTCTTC,CASSITGNPYNEQFF
TRBJ2-3,19,NA,NA,TRBV6-1,TGTGCCAGCTTCCCCTTGTCCCATACGGGCAGGGGAGACACAGATACGCAGTATTTT,CASFPLSHTGRGDTDTQYF
TRBJ1-5,16,NA,NA,TRBV9,TGTGCCAGCAGCGTAGGGCACCAGGGCCCTGATCAGCCCCAGCATTTT,CASSVGHQGPDQPQHF
TRBJ1-6,14,TRBD1,many,TRBV7-2,TGTGCCAGCAGCGTACAGGGGTCGAATTCACCCCTCCACTTT,CASSVQGSNSPLHF
TRBJ1-1,12,NA,NA,TRBV5-1,TGCGCCAGCAGCTTGGCAGGGGCGGGAGCTTTCTTT,CASSLAGAGAFF
TRBJ2-3,13,TRBD2,many,TRBV7-3,TGTGCCAGCAGTGCGCAGCGGGAAGATACGCAGTATTTT,CASSAQREDTQYF
TRBJ2-7,15,TRBD2,NA,TRBV9,TGTGCCAGCAGCGTAGAGCCGGGAGGCTACTACGAGCAGTACTTC,CASSVEPGGYYEQYF